The clone carrying this T cell receptor (beta chain) appeared a single time. The sample originates from a study of cytomegalovirus exposure and HLA in healthy donors. Germline CDR1 reads MGHDK; CDR2 reads SYGVNS. V lost 3 bases to trimming and J lost 4 bases, with 13 bases between them. The CDR3 runs to 16 residues. Primers included in the PCR were 60 Vbeta and 13 Jbeta primers. Clones were sequenced by immunoSEQ multiplex PCR, and TCRdb holds only the in-frame ones, with some missing. The data hold 95,000 to 100,000 clones, with approximately 89% observed a single time. The chain joins TRBV25-1 to TRBJ2-6; D perhaps matches TRBD2 (6 bases). The specimen was PBMCs. The TCR sequence derives from a man in his thirties or forties in good health and CMV-seronegative. The CDR3 is CASSDAGSTGANVLTF. In DNA, the CDR3 is TGTGCCAGCAGTGATGCGGGGTCAACAGGGGCCAACGTCCTGACTTTC.